The 10 T cell receptor beta chains reported below all come from one sample, sequenced in a study of cytomegalovirus exposure and HLA in healthy donors. The PCR had 60 Vbeta and 13 Jbeta primers. Repertoires were generated with immunoSEQ multiplex PCR, while TCRdb's copy carries only in-frame clones and drops some. This table holds around 80,000 clones, nearly 80% found once. The source material was PBMCs. The source of these receptors is a female donor in good health and CMV-seronegative.

The V and J genes are TRBV7-6 and TRBJ2-7, with 7 bases lining up with TRBD2. Losses at the gene ends were 4 bases for V and 2 bases for J; bases not matched to a gene: 17. Germline loops: CDR1 SGHVS, CDR2 FNYEAQ. The CDR3 runs to 18 residues. This chain's CDR3 is CASSSSAAGVGPPYEQYF. CDR3 bases: TGTGCCAGCAGCTCTTCGGCGGCGGGAGTGGGACCCCCCTACGAGCAGTACTTC.

This chain connects TRBV10-3 to TRBJ2-1; D is possibly TRBD2 (6 bases). Germline V gives CDR1 ENHRY, CDR2 SYGVKD. V was cut by 1 base and J by 5 bases, with 15 bases left in between. The CDR3 is made up of 16 amino acids. The CDR3 bases are TGTGCCATCAGTGAGTTCGGGAGCGAATTTGACAATGAGCAGTTCTTC. It yields the protein CAISEFGSEFDNEQFF.

V is TRBV28 and J is TRBJ2-7; 8 nucleotides line up with TRBD1. This CDR3 is built from 14 residues. The germline gives CDR1 MDHEN, CDR2 SYDVKM. Trimming removed 6 bases from V and 3 bases from J; junction bases left unmatched: 7. The CDR3 spells CASSLRGTGYEQYF. The CDR3 region has the DNA TGTGCCAGCAGCCTACGGGGGACAGGCTACGAGCAGTACTTC.

V gene TRBV7-6 combines with J gene TRBJ2-7; the match to TRBD1 covers 10 bases. V was clipped by 5 bases and J by 3 bases; unmatched bases: 7. The CDR3 covers 15 residues. CDR1 and CDR2 (germline): SGHVS, FNYEAQ. This CDR3 reads CASSPETGGVYEQYF. The CDR3 DNA is TGTGCCAGCAGCCCAGAGACAGGGGGCGTCTACGAGCAGTACTTC.

This chain uses TRBV2 with TRBJ2-4, with 7 positions matching TRBD2. Germline CDR1 reads SNHLY; CDR2 reads FYNNEI. This CDR3 is built from 15 residues. V shed 4 bases and J 0 bases; nucleotides not matched to a gene: 3. CDR3 amino acids: CASSGGGVAKNIQYF. As DNA, the CDR3 is TGTGCCAGCAGTGGGGGGGGAGTAGCCAAAAACATTCAGTACTTC.

The V gene is TRBV2, the J gene TRBJ1-2, with unresolved D. CDR3 size: 13 residues. V was clipped by 5 bases and J by 7 bases, with 14 bases between them. Germline V gene lookup returns CDR1 SNHLY and CDR2 FYNNEI. CDR3 region: CASSLQDDPGYTF. CDR3 bases: TGTGCCAGCAGTTTGCAGGATGACCCTGGCTACACCTTC.

The J gene is TRBJ2-1, the V gene TRBV5-1; 13 nucleotides match TRBD2. From germline, CDR1 is SGHRS and CDR2 YFSETQ. The CDR3 spans 15 residues. V shed 3 bases and J 6 bases; nucleotides not matched to a gene: 3. The DNA of the CDR3 is TGCGCCAGCAGCTCGGGACTAGCGGGATTCAATGAGCAGTTCTTC. Translation gives CASSSGLAGFNEQFF.

This clone showed up just once. J is TRBJ2-3 and V is TRBV7-9, with D possibly being TRBD2 (5 bases). Trimming stripped 5 bases from V and 1 base from J, with 10 bases between. This CDR3 has 14 residues. From germline, CDR1 is SEHNR and CDR2 FQNEAQ (reference sequence). Here the CDR3 DNA reads TGTGCCAGCAGCCTAAGCGGAGGCACAGATACGCAGTATTTT. It codes for CASSLSGGTDTQYF. Supplemented by reference TRBV7-9 and TRBJ2-3, the full variable domain reads DTGVSQNPRHKITKRGQNVTFRCDPISEHNRLYWYRQTLGQGPEFLTYFQNEAQLEKSRLLSDRFSAERPKGSFSTLEIQRTEQGDSAMYLCASSLSGGTDTQYFGPGTRLTVL.

In this sample, this clone turned up a few times. As DNA, the CDR3 is TGTGCCAGCAGCCCTCGTGAAGGGGATCACACTGAAGCTTTCTTT. It encodes CASSPREGDHTEAFF. The gene calls are TRBV5-4 and TRBJ1-1; the D gene is possibly TRBD1 (5 bases). Germline lookup yields CDR1 SGHNT and CDR2 YYREEE (reference sequence). Between the trimmed V and J ends, which lost 4 bases and 3 bases, there was a span of 16 bases. This CDR3 spans 15 amino acids.

The V and J genes are TRBV7-9 and TRBJ1-6; D may be TRBD1 (6 bases). Germline loops: CDR1 SEHNR, CDR2 FQNEAQ (reference sequence). Trimming pared 5 bases from V and 9 bases from J, leaving 20 bases between. The CDR3 totals 16 residues. CDR3 in DNA: TGTGCCAGCAGCACCTCTGGACAGCTGTATGGTTCACCCCTCCACTTT. Translated: CASSTSGQLYGSPLHF.